A selection of T cell receptor beta chains follows, all from one sample in a study of blood T cell repertoires in COVID-19. Generated by immunoSEQ multiplex PCR, the TCRdb table keeps only in-frame clones and is missing some. The table records some 250,000 clones, approximately 82% of them present only once. Sequenced input: PBMCs or T cells enriched from blood (not recorded which). These receptors all come from a man between 40 and 49 years old who had recovered from COVID-19. The CDR3 runs from the conserved cysteine through the conserved F or W. D genes are given only for firm matches. A row's size may be missing; if present it is once, few, many or a size class.

V gene	J gene	D gene	clone size	CDR3 protein	CDR3 DNA
TRBV4-1	TRBJ1-1	-	-	CASSQPSQGTEAFF	TGCGCCAGCAGCCAACCCTCACAGGGCACTGAAGCTTTCTTT
TRBV2	TRBJ2-2	TRBD1	-	CASRPSGTGDTGELFF	TGTGCCAGCAGGCCCTCCGGGACAGGGGACACCGGGGAGCTGTTTTTT
TRBV19	TRBJ2-3	-	once	CASSISATSTDTQYF	TGTGCCAGTAGTATTAGTGCTACTAGCACAGATACGCAGTATTTT
TRBV24-1	TRBJ2-2	TRBD2	-	CATSDPGLAGGRTGELFF	TGTGCCACCAGTGATCCGGGACTAGCGGGAGGGCGAACCGGGGAGCTGTTTTTT
TRBV9	TRBJ2-1	-	-	CASSVEGASISEQFF	TGTGCCAGCAGCGTAGAAGGGGCCTCAATTAGTGAGCAGTTCTTC
TRBV3-1/TRBV3-2	TRBJ2-3	-	-	CASSHPGGTDTQYF	TGTGCCAGCAGCCATCCGGGGGGCACAGATACGCAGTATTTT
TRBV5-1	TRBJ2-7	-	-	CASSLATDNYEQYF	TGCGCCAGCAGCTTGGCCACGGACAACTACGAGCAGTACTTC
TRBV30	TRBJ1-2	-	-	CAWSLPTTGTLTEGYTF	TGTGCCTGGAGTCTTCCCACCACCGGGACTCTGACTGAGGGCTACACCTTC
TRBV7-3	TRBJ2-2	TRBD1	-	CASSLIRGPTGELFF	TGTGCCAGCAGCTTAATTAGGGGGCCCACCGGGGAGCTGTTTTTT
TRBV12-5	TRBJ2-1	TRBD2	-	CASGLGLAGGTDEQFF	TGTGCTAGTGGTTTGGGACTAGCGGGAGGGACGGATGAGCAGTTCTTC
TRBV5-1	TRBJ1-1	-	-	CASRFGTGEAEAFF	TGCGCCAGCAGGTTTGGAACTGGAGAGGCTGAAGCTTTCTTT
TRBV7-2	TRBJ2-1	TRBD2	-	CASSSLAGEQFF	TGTGCCAGCAGCTCATTAGCGGGGGAGCAGTTCTTC
TRBV5-1	TRBJ2-7	TRBD2	-	CASSSESMAGGSSYEQYF	TGCGCCAGCAGCTCCGAGAGTATGGCGGGAGGGAGCTCCTACGAGCAGTACTTC
TRBV5-4	TRBJ2-2	-	-	CASSTPQGPRGGELFF	TGTGCCAGCAGCACCCCTCAGGGCCCAAGGGGCGGGGAGCTGTTTTTT
TRBV15	TRBJ1-2	-	-	CATSLMGASHTF	TGTGCCACCAGCCTTATGGGGGCCAGTCACACCTTC
TRBV2	TRBJ2-3	-	-	CASSEDPRHTDTQYF	TGTGCCAGCAGTGAAGACCCCAGGCACACAGATACGCAGTATTTT
TRBV4-1	TRBJ1-1	TRBD1	-	CASSRIGLDRDRSTEAFF	TGCGCCAGCAGCCGAATAGGACTCGACAGGGACCGTTCCACTGAAGCTTTCTTT
TRBV9	TRBJ2-5	TRBD2	-	CASSYGLAGTKETQYF	TGTGCCAGCAGCTACGGACTAGCGGGCACCAAAGAGACCCAGTACTTC
TRBV3-1/TRBV3-2	TRBJ2-1	-	-	CASSQDNRGNNEQFF	TGTGCCAGCAGCCAAGATAACCGGGGTAACAATGAGCAGTTCTTC
TRBV7-2	TRBJ2-5	-	-	CASSLVRGAIQETQYF	TGTGCCAGCAGCTTAGTCCGGGGGGCGATACAAGAGACCCAGTACTTC
TRBV7-9	TRBJ1-6	TRBD1	few	CASSPRGSSPLHF	TGTGCCAGCAGCCCCAGGGGGAGTTCACCCCTCCACTTT
TRBV5-1	TRBJ2-1	TRBD2	-	CASSFGGASDEQFF	TGCGCCAGCAGCTTCGGGGGGGCCAGCGATGAGCAGTTCTTC
TRBV28	TRBJ1-1	TRBD1	-	CASSRDRGVSEAFF	TGTGCCAGCAGTCGGGACAGGGGGGTATCTGAAGCTTTCTTT
TRBV27	TRBJ2-4	TRBD1	-	CASRSLQGVFGKNIQYF	TGTGCCAGCAGATCTTTACAGGGGGTGTTCGGCAAAAACATTCAGTACTTC
TRBV19	TRBJ1-2	TRBD1	-	CASSPGGTGSYGYTF	TGTGCCAGTAGTCCTGGGGGGACAGGGTCCTATGGCTACACCTTC
TRBV5-1	TRBJ1-1	-	-	CASSLWGGTEAFF	TGCGCCAGCAGCTTGTGGGGGGGCACTGAAGCTTTCTTT
TRBV6-2/TRBV6-3	TRBJ2-1	TRBD1	-	CASSYSSQGEGEQFF	TGTGCCAGCAGTTACTCGAGTCAGGGGGAAGGTGAGCAGTTCTTC
TRBV7-9	TRBJ2-7	-	-	CAVLGTYSYEQYF	TGTGCCGTCCTGGGGACATACTCCTACGAGCAGTACTTC
TRBV19	TRBJ2-1	TRBD2	-	CASRRAGGSSYNEQFF	TGTGCCAGTCGGAGGGCGGGAGGGAGCTCCTACAATGAGCAGTTCTTC
TRBV6-5	TRBJ2-7	-	-	CASSRTASSYEQYF	TGTGCCAGCAGTCGGACAGCTAGCTCCTACGAGCAGTACTTC
TRBV18	TRBJ2-7	-	-	CASSPRTAFYEQYF	TGTGCCAGCTCACCTCGGACAGCTTTCTACGAGCAGTACTTC
TRBV7-3	TRBJ2-5	-	many	CASSRTPYQETQYF	TGTGCCAGCAGCCGGACACCCTACCAAGAGACCCAGTACTTC
TRBV5-4	TRBJ2-7	TRBD1	-	CASSLATGGMYEQYF	TGTGCCAGCAGCTTGGCTACAGGGGGCATGTACGAGCAGTACTTC
TRBV6-5	TRBJ2-7	TRBD1	-	CASSSAQGAGDEQYF	TGTGCCAGCAGTTCCGCACAGGGGGCGGGGGACGAGCAGTACTTC
TRBV27	TRBJ2-1	-	-	CASSFDRYNEQFF	TGTGCCAGCAGTTTCGACAGATACAATGAGCAGTTCTTC
TRBV28	TRBJ1-4	-	many	CASRSQGATNEKLFF	TGTGCCAGCAGATCTCAGGGTGCAACTAATGAAAAACTGTTTTTT
TRBV28	TRBJ2-5	TRBD2	-	CASSPAGGRETQYF	TGTGCCAGCAGTCCCGCGGGGGGGCGAGAGACCCAGTACTTC
TRBV6-5	TRBJ1-5	-	few	CASQPQRNQPQHF	TGTGCCAGCCAACCACAGAGAAATCAGCCCCAGCATTTT
TRBV5-1	TRBJ1-2	-	-	CASSLDTGGYGYTF	TGCGCCAGCAGCTTGGATACGGGAGGCTATGGCTACACCTTC
TRBV2	TRBJ1-5	TRBD1	-	CASGKDRLNQPQHF	TGTGCCAGCGGTAAGGACAGGTTGAATCAGCCCCAGCATTTT
TRBV9	TRBJ2-7	TRBD1	-	CASSPGTGYEQYF	TGTGCCAGCAGTCCCGGGACAGGGTACGAGCAGTACTTC
TRBV6-2/TRBV6-3	TRBJ1-6	TRBD1	-	CASSYSTWTGDSPLHF	TGTGCCAGCAGTTACTCGACGTGGACAGGGGATTCACCCCTCCACTTT
TRBV29-1	TRBJ1-5	-	-	CSARTRSNQPQHF	TGCAGCGCAAGGACAAGGAGCAATCAGCCCCAGCATTTT
TRBV7-2	TRBJ1-1	-	-	CASSSQGGTEAFF	TGTGCCAGCAGCTCACAGGGCGGCACTGAAGCTTTCTTT
TRBV3-1/TRBV3-2	TRBJ2-3	TRBD2	-	CASSLSGGPPDTQYF	TGTGCCAGCAGCCTTAGCGGGGGGCCCCCAGATACGCAGTATTTT
TRBV12-3/TRBV12-4	TRBJ1-1	-	-	CASGQGIWAFF	TGTGCCAGTGGGCAGGGGATTTGGGCTTTCTTT
TRBV6-1	TRBJ2-7	-	-	CASSEFAAETYEQYF	TGTGCCAGCAGTGAATTCGCTGCGGAGACCTACGAGCAGTACTTC
TRBV14	TRBJ2-3	TRBD1	-	CASSRTGLDTQYF	TGTGCCAGCAGCCGGACAGGGTTAGATACGCAGTATTTT
TRBV7-9	TRBJ2-1	-	-	CASSRAGAPKQFF	TGTGCCAGCAGCCGCGCTGGGGCCCCGAAACAGTTCTTC
TRBV29-1	TRBJ1-1	TRBD1	-	CSVGQGTNTEAFF	TGCAGCGTGGGACAGGGAACGAACACTGAAGCTTTCTTT
TRBV5-4	TRBJ1-5	TRBD1	-	CASSSGQGDNQPQHF	TGTGCCAGCAGTTCTGGACAGGGGGACAATCAGCCCCAGCATTTT
TRBV30	TRBJ2-1	-	-	CAWKRPHVVF	TGTGCCTGGAAGCGCCCTCACGTGGTCTTC
TRBV11-2	TRBJ1-1	-	-	CASSRFQGDTEAFF	TGTGCCAGCAGCCGCTTCCAAGGGGACACTGAAGCTTTCTTT
TRBV4-1	TRBJ2-2	-	once	CASSQLQAPNTGELFF	TGCGCCAGCAGCCAGCTACAGGCGCCGAACACCGGGGAGCTGTTTTTT
TRBV19	TRBJ1-2	TRBD1	-	CASSAGTANGYTF	TGTGCCAGTAGTGCCGGGACAGCGAATGGCTACACCTTC
TRBV5-1	TRBJ1-5	TRBD1	-	CASSWTGDNQPQHF	TGCGCCAGCAGCTGGACAGGGGACAATCAGCCCCAGCATTTT
TRBV21-1	TRBJ2-2	-	few	CASSKATSGQGTPMGPTNTGELFF	TGTGCCAGCAGCAAAGCCACTTCTGGACAGGGGACTCCTATGGGCCCTACGAACACCGGGGAGCTGTTTTTT